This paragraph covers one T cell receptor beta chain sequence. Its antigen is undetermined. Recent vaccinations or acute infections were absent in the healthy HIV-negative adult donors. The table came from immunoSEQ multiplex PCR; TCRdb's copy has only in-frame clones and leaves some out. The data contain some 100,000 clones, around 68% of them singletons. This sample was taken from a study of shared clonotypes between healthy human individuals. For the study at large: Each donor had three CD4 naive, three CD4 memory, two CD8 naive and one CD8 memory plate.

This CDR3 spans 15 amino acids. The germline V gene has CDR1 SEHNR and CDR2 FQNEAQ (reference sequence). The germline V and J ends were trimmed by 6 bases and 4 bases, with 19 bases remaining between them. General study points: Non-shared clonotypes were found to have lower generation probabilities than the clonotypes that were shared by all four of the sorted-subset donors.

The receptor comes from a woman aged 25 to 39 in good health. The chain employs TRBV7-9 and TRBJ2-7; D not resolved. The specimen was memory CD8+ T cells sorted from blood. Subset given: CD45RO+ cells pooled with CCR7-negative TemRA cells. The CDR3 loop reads CASSDRVGGAYEQYF. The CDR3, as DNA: TGTGCCAGCAGTGATAGGGTGGGCGGAGCATACGAGCAGTACTTC.